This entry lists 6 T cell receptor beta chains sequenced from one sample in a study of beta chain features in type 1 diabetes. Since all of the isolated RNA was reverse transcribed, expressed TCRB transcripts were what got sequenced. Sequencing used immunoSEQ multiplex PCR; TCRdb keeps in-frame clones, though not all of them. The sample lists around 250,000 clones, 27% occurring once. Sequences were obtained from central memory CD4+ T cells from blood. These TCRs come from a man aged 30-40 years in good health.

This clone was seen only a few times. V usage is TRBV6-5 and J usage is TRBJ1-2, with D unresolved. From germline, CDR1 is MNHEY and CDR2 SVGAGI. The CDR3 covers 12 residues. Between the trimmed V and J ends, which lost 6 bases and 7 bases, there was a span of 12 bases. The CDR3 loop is CASSTYSGGYTF. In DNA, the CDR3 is TGTGCCAGCAGCACTTACTCCGGTGGCTACACCTTC.

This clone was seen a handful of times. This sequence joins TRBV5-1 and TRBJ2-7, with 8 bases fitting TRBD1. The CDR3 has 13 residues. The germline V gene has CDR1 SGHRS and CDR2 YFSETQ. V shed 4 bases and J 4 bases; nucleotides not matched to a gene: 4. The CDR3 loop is CASSKGQDYEQYF. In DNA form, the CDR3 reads TGCGCCAGCAGCAAGGGACAGGATTACGAGCAGTACTTC. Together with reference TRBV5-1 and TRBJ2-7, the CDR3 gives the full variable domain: KAGVTQTPRYLIKTRGQQVTLSCSPISGHRSVSWYQQTPGQGLQFLFEYFSETQRNKGNFPGRFSGRQFSNSRSEMNVSTLELGDSALYLCASSKGQDYEQYFGPGTRLTVT.

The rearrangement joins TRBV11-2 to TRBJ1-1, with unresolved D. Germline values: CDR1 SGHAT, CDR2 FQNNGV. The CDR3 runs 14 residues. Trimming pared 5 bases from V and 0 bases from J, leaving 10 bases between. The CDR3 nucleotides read TGTGCCAGCAGCATGGCGGGTCTGAACACTGAAGCTTTCTTT. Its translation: CASSMAGLNTEAFF.

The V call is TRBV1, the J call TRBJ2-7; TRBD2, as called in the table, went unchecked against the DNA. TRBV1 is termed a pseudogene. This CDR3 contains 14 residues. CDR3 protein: CTSSQDLAESEQYF. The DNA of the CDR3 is TGCACCAGCAGCCAAGATTTAGCAGAGTCCGAGCAGTACTTC.

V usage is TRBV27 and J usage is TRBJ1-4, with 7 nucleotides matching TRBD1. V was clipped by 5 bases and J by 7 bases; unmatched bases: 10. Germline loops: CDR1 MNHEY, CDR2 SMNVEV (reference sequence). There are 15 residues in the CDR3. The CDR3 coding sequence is TGTGCCAGCAGTCCGAGGACAGGATTGGCTGAAAAACTGTTTTTT. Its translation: CASSPRTGLAEKLFF. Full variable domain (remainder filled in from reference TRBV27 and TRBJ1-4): EAQVTQNPRYLITVTGKKLTVTCSQNMNHEYMSWYRQDPGLGLRQIYYSMNVEVTDKGDVPEGYKVSRKEKRNFPLILESPSPNQTSLYFCASSPRTGLAEKLFFGSGTQLSVL.

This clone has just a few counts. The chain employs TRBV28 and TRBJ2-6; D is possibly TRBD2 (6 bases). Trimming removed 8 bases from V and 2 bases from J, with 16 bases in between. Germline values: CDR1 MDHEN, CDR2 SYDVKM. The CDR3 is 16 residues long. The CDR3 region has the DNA TGTGCCAGCGGGGGAGGCCGGTCCGCTGGGGCCAACGTCCTGACTTTC. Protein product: CASGGGRSAGANVLTF.